Each of the 19 T cell receptor beta chains below was sequenced from the same sample in a study of blood T cell repertoires in COVID-19. TCRdb keeps only in-frame clones here, not all; method: immunoSEQ multiplex PCR. This sample has about 170,000 clones, with 80% to 90% found just once. Sequenced input: peripheral blood. These receptors were collected from a woman aged 80 or over with acute or convalescent COVID-19.

V is TRBV5-1 and J is TRBJ2-6; D might be TRBD1 (7 bases). Trimming removed 4 bases from V and 0 bases from J, with 14 bases in between. The V gene's germline CDR1 is SGHRS and CDR2 YFSETQ. The CDR3 contains 17 residues. The DNA for the CDR3 is TGCGCCAGCAGCCCGGAGGGGACAGCCTCTGGGGCCAACGTCCTGACTTTC. Residues: CASSPEGTASGANVLTF.

The chain employs TRBV4-3 and TRBJ1-2, with TRBD1 identical over 7 bases. Unmatched junction bases numbered 4, after V lost 0 bases and J lost 0 bases. The CDR3 sequence is 16 residues long. CDR1 and CDR2 from the germline V gene are LGHNA and YSLEER. This CDR3 reads CASSQDTGATNYGYTF. The CDR3 DNA reads as TGCGCCAGCAGCCAAGATACAGGGGCCACTAACTATGGCTACACCTTC.

The rearrangement uses TRBV5-6 and TRBJ2-1; 10 bases map to TRBD2. Germline V gene data show CDR1 as SGHDT and CDR2 as YYEEEE. V trimming: 4 bases; J trimming: 8 bases; junction bases outside the gene matches: 9. This CDR3 region has 15 residues. CDR3 sequence reads: CASSIPSGGSHEQFF. CDR3 sequence (DNA): TGTGCCAGCAGCATCCCTAGCGGGGGCTCGCATGAGCAGTTCTTC.

This clone was detected only once. The chain couples TRBV4-1 to TRBJ2-1; D is ambiguous. V was clipped by 0 bases and J by 0 bases, with 6 bases between them. CDR1 MGHRA and CDR2 YSYEKL come from the germline V gene. The CDR3 spans 15 residues. DNA of the CDR3: TGCGCCAGCAGCCAAGATCCTGTCTCCTACAATGAGCAGTTCTTC. Translated, it gives CASSQDPVSYNEQFF.

This chain connects TRBV30 to TRBJ1-4, with D perhaps TRBD1 (5 bases). V was pared by 1 base and J by 10 bases, with 13 bases between. CDR3 length equals 13 residues. Germline V gene lookup returns CDR1 GTSNPN and CDR2 SVGIG (reference sequence). CDR3 amino acids: CAWSGQWGGKLFF. CDR3 nucleotide sequence: TGTGCCTGGAGTGGACAGTGGGGGGGAAAACTGTTTTTT.

The chain carries TRBV14 and TRBJ2-2, with a possible D match to TRBD1 (7 bases). The ends were cut back, 1 base at V and 7 bases at J, with 13 bases in the middle. Germline V lookup: CDR1 SGHDN, CDR2 FVKESK. The CDR3 has 15 amino acids. CDR3 in amino acids: CASSQVEGADGELFF. The CDR3 bases are TGTGCCAGCAGCCAAGTGGAGGGGGCGGACGGGGAGCTGTTTTTT. Using reference TRBV14 and TRBJ2-2 for the parts outside the CDR3, the full variable domain is EAGVTQFPSHSVIEKGQTVTLRCDPISGHDNLYWYRRVMGKEIKFLLHFVKESKQDESGMPNNRFLAERTGGTYSTLKVQPAELEDSGVYFCASSQVEGADGELFFGEGSRLTVL.

V usage is TRBV5-1 and J usage is TRBJ2-3; 11 nucleotides agree with TRBD2. CDR3 length: 16 amino acids. The germline V gene has CDR1 SGHRS and CDR2 YFSETQ. V dropped 7 bases and J dropped 1; count of bases not matched to a gene: 8. CDR3 coding DNA: TGCGCCAGCGGAAGAACTAGCGGGGGTCGCACAGATACGCAGTATTTT. Its translation is CASGRTSGGRTDTQYF.

The J gene is TRBJ2-7, the V gene TRBV6-2 or TRBV6-3, with D maybe TRBD2 (5 bases). Germline CDR1 and CDR2: MNHEY and SVGEGT. This CDR3 spans 14 amino acids. V lost 2 bases, J lost 0 bases, and 8 bases lay in between. DNA for the CDR3: TGTGCCAGCAGTTACCGGACTGTCTCCTACGAGCAGTACTTC. Encoded protein: CASSYRTVSYEQYF.

The sample holds one count of this clone. The rearrangement joins TRBV4-3 to TRBJ1-6, with D uncertain. The CDR3 extends over 20 amino acids. The germline gives CDR1 LGHNA, CDR2 YSLEER. V lost 2 bases to trimming and J lost 0 bases, with 20 bases between them. CDR3 nucleotide sequence: TGCGCCAGCAGCCAATTTGTGAACGGGGATATGAGCTCCTATAATTCACCCCTCCACTTT. This codes for CASSQFVNGDMSSYNSPLHF.

V gene TRBV6-5 combines with J gene TRBJ2-7; 9 bases line up with TRBD2. V shed 2 bases, J shed 4 bases, and the junction held 6 bases outside the gene matches. The CDR3 loop spans 15 amino acids. Germline lookup yields CDR1 MNHEY and CDR2 SVGAGI. The CDR3 reads CASSYGSGRQYEQYF. Written as DNA, the CDR3 is TGTGCCAGCAGTTACGGGAGCGGGAGGCAGTACGAGCAGTACTTC.

This rearrangement joins TRBV7-8 to TRBJ2-3; 9 bases map to TRBD2. With 2 bases clipped from V and 0 bases from J, the junction kept 3 bases outside the gene matches. Germline CDR1 is SGHVS and CDR2 is FQNEAQ. The length of the CDR3 is 16 residues. The CDR3 protein is CASSLLAGASTDTQYF. Written as DNA, the CDR3 is TGTGCCAGCAGCTTATTAGCGGGGGCTAGCACAGATACGCAGTATTTT. Drawing the rest from reference TRBV7-8 and TRBJ2-3, the complete variable domain is GAGVSQSPRYKVAKRGQDVALRCDPISGHVSLFWYQQALGQGPEFLTYFQNEAQLDKSGLPSDRFFAERPEGSVSTLKIQRTQQEDSAVYLCASSLLAGASTDTQYFGPGTRLTVL.

The chain joins TRBV28 to TRBJ1-6, with D tentatively TRBD1 (6 bases). Trimming shortened V by 2 bases and J by 5 bases, and 10 bases separated the two germline ends. This CDR3 comprises 15 residues. The V gene's germline CDR1 is MDHEN and CDR2 SYDVKM. The CDR3 DNA reads TGTGCCAGCAGTTTAGTGCAGGGGAATAATTCACCCCTCCACTTT. The encoded protein is CASSLVQGNNSPLHF.

The chain joins TRBV7-2 to TRBJ1-5; 11 bases fit TRBD1. V gave up 5 bases and J gave up 2 bases; unmatched junction bases: 5. This CDR3 region has 16 residues. Germline loops: CDR1 SGHTA, CDR2 FQGNSA. This chain's CDR3 is CASSPGQGVGNQPQHF. The CDR3 bases are TGTGCCAGCAGCCCGGGACAGGGGGTGGGCAATCAGCCCCAGCATTTT.

The gene calls are TRBV25-1 and TRBJ2-1; possibly TRBD2 for D (6 bases). The germline V gene has CDR1 MGHDK and CDR2 SYGVNS. CDR3 length: 14 amino acids. V dropped 4 bases and J dropped 5 bases, with 12 bases sitting between them. The CDR3 sequence is CASSGLLANNEQFF. The CDR3, as DNA: TGTGCCAGCAGTGGTCTCCTAGCGAACAATGAGCAGTTCTTC. The full variable domain, in which reference TRBV25-1 and TRBJ2-1 provide the parts outside the CDR3, is EADIYQTPRYLVIGTGKKITLECSQTMGHDKMYWYQQDPGMELHLIHYSYGVNSTEKGDLSSESTVSRIRTEHFPLTLESARPSHTSQYLCASSGLLANNEQFFGPGTRLTVL.

This clone has more than one count but fewer than ten. J is TRBJ2-2 and V is TRBV2, with D possibly matching TRBD2 (5 bases). Deletions cut 7 bases from V and 3 bases from J, with 6 bases between. The CDR3 covers 12 residues. Per germline, CDR1 SNHLY and CDR2 FYNNEI. The CDR3 reads CASKRDTGELFF. In DNA, the CDR3 is TGTGCCAGCAAGAGGGACACCGGGGAGCTGTTTTTT.

J is TRBJ1-2 and V is TRBV5-1, with 9 bases that match TRBD1. Germline assignment: CDR1 SGHRS and CDR2 YFSETQ. This CDR3 contains 14 residues. V lost 4 bases and J lost 4; bases outside the gene matches: 5. For the CDR3, the DNA is TGCGCCAGCAGCCCACAGGGGGCGGGCTATGGCTACACCTTC. As protein: CASSPQGAGYGYTF. The full variable domain, with the rest looked up from reference TRBV5-1 and TRBJ1-2, is KAGVTQTPRYLIKTRGQQVTLSCSPISGHRSVSWYQQTPGQGLQFLFEYFSETQRNKGNFPGRFSGRQFSNSRSEMNVSTLELGDSALYLCASSPQGAGYGYTFGSGTRLTVV.

The J gene is TRBJ1-2, the V gene TRBV7-9; possible D gene TRBD1, 5 bases. In germline, CDR1 is SEHNR, CDR2 FQNEAQ (reference sequence). This CDR3 has 15 amino acids. With 3 bases removed from V and 2 bases from J, the gap between germline ends came to 13 bases. CDR3 coding DNA: TGTGCCAGCAGCTTCCCCTTGGCAGGGAACTATGGCTACACCTTC. Amino acid sequence: CASSFPLAGNYGYTF.

The rearrangement links TRBV4-2 to TRBJ2-5, with 7 bases fitting TRBD2. In germline, CDR1 is LGHNA, CDR2 YNFKEQ. The trim removed 4 bases at V and 5 bases at J, leaving 4 bases unmatched. The CDR3 is 13 amino acids. The CDR3 DNA is TGTGCCAGCAGCCCCCCGCGGGGGGAGACCCAGTACTTC. Translating gives CASSPPRGETQYF.

V gene TRBV4-3 combines with J gene TRBJ2-1; TRBD2 aligns across 11 bases. This CDR3 has 17 residues. Germline CDR1 LGHNA, CDR2 YSLEER. Losses at the gene ends were 0 bases for V and 4 bases for J; bases not matched to a gene: 5. CDR3 DNA sequence: TGCGCCAGCAGCCAAGATTCGACTAGCGGGGTTTACAATGAGCAGTTCTTC. This encodes CASSQDSTSGVYNEQFF.